The 15 T cell receptor beta chains reported below all come from one sample, sequenced in a study of T cell responses to AZD1222 COVID-19 vaccine (dated by TCRdb to the early 2020s). The time point label on this specimen signifies: baseline before first vaccination. In light of the paper, this sample's treatment or condition label describes: meningococcal conjugate vaccine given as trial control. Libraries were constructed by the immunoSEQ multiplex PCR assay. Drawn from immuneACCESS, this table holds only the in-frame rearrangements with V and J called that TCRdb kept. Clones are partly lost; checked studies trace under half to an unresolved V gene and leave the rest unexplained. Within this sample are tens of thousands of clones, with roughly 89% of them counted one time only. Clones ranked in the top ten supply about 2.8% of the sample. The specimen comprised peripheral blood, sampled on day 0 of MenACWY control vaccination. The receptors stem from an adult in good health.

J is TRBJ1-6 and V is TRBV7-3, with a possible D match to TRBD1 (5 bases). Trimming shortened V by 1 base and J by 9 bases, and 13 bases separated the two germline ends. Germline V gene sequence: CDR1 SGHTA, CDR2 FQGTGA. CDR3 size: 15 residues. The CDR3 region is CASSLIRDLVSPLHF. The CDR3 region has the DNA TGTGCCAGCAGCTTAATCCGGGACCTTGTTTCACCCCTCCACTTT.

The chain has TRBV19 and TRBJ1-5, with D uncertain. This CDR3 comprises 11 residues. V lost 5 bases and J 6 bases, leaving 5 bases between the germline ends. Germline CDR1 is LNHDA and CDR2 is SQIVND (reference sequence). CDR3 amino acids: CASSEGQPQHF. The CDR3 nucleotides read TGTGCCAGTAGTGAGGGTCAGCCCCAGCATTTT.

A few counts support this clone. This chain joins TRBV7-2 and TRBJ2-5, with D uncertain. CDR3 length: 12 amino acids. Germline CDR1 reads SGHTA; CDR2 reads FQGNSA. V dropped 4 bases and J dropped 4 bases, with 7 bases sitting between them. The CDR3 sequence is CASSSLGETQYF. CDR3 nucleotide sequence: TGTGCCAGCAGCTCCCTGGGAGAGACCCAGTACTTC.

This chain joins TRBV19 and TRBJ2-1, with D unresolved. Trimming stripped 5 bases from V and 6 bases from J, with 5 bases between. Germline values: CDR1 LNHDA, CDR2 SQIVND (reference sequence). The length of the CDR3 is 11 residues. The CDR3 here is CASSLINEQFF. The CDR3 DNA reads TGTGCCAGTAGTCTGATCAATGAGCAGTTCTTC.

The chain joins TRBV19 to TRBJ2-1, with D perhaps matching TRBD2 (7 bases). Germline V gene sequence: CDR1 LNHDA, CDR2 SQIVND (reference sequence). V lost 10 bases, J lost 3 bases, and 16 bases lay in between. The CDR3 is 14 residues long. CDR3 loop: CATDTGGVYNEQFF. The CDR3 DNA is TGTGCCACTGATACGGGGGGCGTCTACAATGAGCAGTTCTTC.

The V gene is TRBV27, the J gene TRBJ2-7; TRBD2 agrees at 8 bases. Losses at the gene ends were 2 bases for V and 2 bases for J; bases not matched to a gene: 11. CDR1 and CDR2 (germline): MNHEY, SMNVEV (reference sequence). The CDR3 extends over 17 amino acids. The CDR3: CASSLISFGGGTYEQYF. As DNA, the CDR3 is TGTGCCAGCAGTTTAATCAGTTTTGGCGGGGGGACCTACGAGCAGTACTTC.

In DNA, the CDR3 is TGTGCCAGCAGTGAGGACAGGACTAATCAGCCCCAGCATTTT. It translates to CASSEDRTNQPQHF. V usage is TRBV6-1 and J usage is TRBJ1-5; TRBD1 aligns across 7 bases. This CDR3 is built from 14 residues. Germline trimming cut 3 bases from V and 4 bases from J; bases unmatched to any gene: 3. The germline gives CDR1 MNHNS, CDR2 SASEGT.

This chain joins TRBV27 and TRBJ2-5, with 7 nucleotides matching TRBD2. The CDR3 is 15 residues long. Unmatched junction bases numbered 12, after V lost 5 bases and J lost 6 bases. CDR1 is MNHEY and CDR2 is SMNVEV in the germline V gene (reference sequence). CDR3 in amino acids: CASSPTPDSGQTQYF. In DNA form, the CDR3 reads TGTGCCAGCAGTCCCACCCCAGATAGCGGGCAGACCCAGTACTTC.

The chain recombines TRBV28 with TRBJ1-5; the D is unclear. V lost 1 base to trimming and J lost 0 bases, with 7 bases between them. Germline V CDR1 and CDR2: MDHEN, SYDVKM. The CDR3 totals 15 residues. The CDR3 nucleotides are TGTGCCAGCAGTTTATATGCGGGTAGCAATCAGCCCCAGCATTTT. Encoded protein: CASSLYAGSNQPQHF.

The chain links TRBV5-1 to TRBJ1-1; D possibly corresponds to TRBD1 (5 bases). Germline CDR1 reads SGHRS; CDR2 reads YFSETQ. CDR3 size: 15 residues. The V end lost 1 base, the J end lost 6 bases, and 16 bases lay between the germline ends. For the CDR3, the DNA is TGCGCCAGCAGCTTGCGGGGCGCGATTAACCCTGAAGCTTTCTTT. Protein product: CASSLRGAINPEAFF.

The chain employs TRBV7-2 and TRBJ1-4, with D possibly matching TRBD1 (6 bases). V lost 1 base and J 8 bases, leaving 20 bases between the germline ends. Germline V CDR1 and CDR2: SGHTA, FQGNSA. This CDR3 region has 17 residues. The CDR3 DNA sequence: TGTGCCAGCAGCTTAGAGATGTTGGGACACCGAAGGGAAAAACTGTTTTTT. Residues: CASSLEMLGHRREKLFF. Variable domain in full (rest from reference TRBV7-2 and TRBJ1-4): GAGVSQSPSNKVTEKGKDVELRCDPISGHTALYWYRQSLGQGLEFLIYFQGNSAPDKSGLPSDRFSAERTGGSVSTLTIQRTQQEDSAVYLCASSLEMLGHRREKLFFGSGTQLSVL.

The chain employs TRBV19 and TRBJ1-5; no firm D call. Germline V gene sequence: CDR1 LNHDA, CDR2 SQIVND (reference sequence). CDR3 length: 17 amino acids. The V end lost 3 bases, the J end lost 0 bases, and 15 bases lay between the germline ends. CDR3 nucleotides: TGTGCCAGTAGTATTAGGCAAGGTATCTATAGCAATCAGCCCCAGCATTTT. Translation: CASSIRQGIYSNQPQHF.

The rearrangement links TRBV2 to TRBJ2-6, with 13 bases matching TRBD2. The CDR3 runs to 20 residues. Germline trimming cut 6 bases from V and 0 bases from J; bases unmatched to any gene: 11. Germline CDR1 SNHLY, CDR2 FYNNEI. This chain's CDR3 is CASRRRQGLAGSSGANVLTF. DNA for the CDR3: TGTGCCAGCAGGCGCCGACAGGGACTAGCGGGGAGCTCTGGGGCCAACGTCCTGACTTTC.

The genes are TRBV5-1 and TRBJ2-7; 7 bases agree with TRBD2. V was pared by 4 bases and J by 6 bases, with 7 bases of the junction left unmatched. Germline loops: CDR1 SGHRS, CDR2 YFSETQ. This CDR3 has 13 residues. The CDR3 loop is CASSPDGEGEQYF. The CDR3 DNA reads as TGCGCCAGCAGCCCGGACGGGGAGGGCGAGCAGTACTTC.

The CDR3 nucleotides are TGTGCCAGCAGTGAGGAGACCCACAATGAGCAGTTCTTC. The encoded protein is CASSEETHNEQFF. This rearrangement joins TRBV6-4 to TRBJ2-1; the D is unclear. The germline CDR1 and CDR2 sequences are MRHNA and SNTAGT. The germline V and J ends were trimmed by 3 bases and 5 bases, with 8 bases remaining between them. The CDR3 is 13 amino acids.